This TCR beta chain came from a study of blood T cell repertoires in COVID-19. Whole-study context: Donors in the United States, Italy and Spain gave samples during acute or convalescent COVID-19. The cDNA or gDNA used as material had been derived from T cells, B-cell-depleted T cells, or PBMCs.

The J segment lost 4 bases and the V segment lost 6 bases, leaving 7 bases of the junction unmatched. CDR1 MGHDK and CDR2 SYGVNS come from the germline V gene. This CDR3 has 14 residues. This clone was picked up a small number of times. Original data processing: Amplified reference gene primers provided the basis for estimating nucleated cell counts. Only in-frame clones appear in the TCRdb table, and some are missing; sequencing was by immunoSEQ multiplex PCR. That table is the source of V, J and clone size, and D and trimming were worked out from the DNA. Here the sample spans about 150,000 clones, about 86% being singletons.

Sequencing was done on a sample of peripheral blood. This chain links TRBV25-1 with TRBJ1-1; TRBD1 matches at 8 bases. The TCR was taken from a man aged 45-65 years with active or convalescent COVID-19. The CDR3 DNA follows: TGTGCCAGCAGGACCCAGGGGGCGCCCACTGAAGCTTTCTTT. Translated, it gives CASRTQGAPTEAFF.